These 23 T cell receptor beta chains share one sample of origin, sequenced in a study of T cell repertoires in cytomegalovirus infection. TCRdb re-derived calls from the reads in MiXCR, one entry per CDR3 protein. The table has 480,000 or so distinct CDR3 sequences, 11% seen once; the top ten hold roughly 10%. Sequencing used PBMCs. The source of these receptors is a human donor in good health (CMV status not recorded). Some clones in this sample may be carry-over from other donors' samples.

The J gene is TRBJ1-2, the V gene TRBV4-2, with 11 nucleotides matching TRBD1. The CDR3 runs 16 residues. The V segment lost 1 base and the J segment 5 bases; nucleotides outside the gene matches: 6. Germline V gene lookup returns CDR1 LGHNA and CDR2 YNFKEQ. The CDR3 spells CASSQASGQGVYGYTF. The CDR3, as DNA: TGTGCCAGCAGCCAAGCTTCGGGACAGGGGGTGTATGGCTACACCTTC.

This chain connects TRBV3-1 to TRBJ2-2; D remains ambiguous. Trimming took off 0 bases at V and 6 bases at J, with 11 bases between the two ends. CDR3 length: 15 residues. Germline values: CDR1 LGHDT, CDR2 YNNKEL (reference sequence). The CDR3 loop reads CASSQDSGVPGELFF. The CDR3 DNA sequence: TGTGCCAGCAGCCAAGATTCTGGCGTTCCCGGGGAGCTGTTTTTT. The variable domain in full, completed from reference TRBV3-1 and TRBJ2-2, reads DTAVSQTPKYLVTQMGNDKSIKCEQNLGHDTMYWYKQDSKKFLKIMFSYNNKELIINETVPNRFSPKSPDKAHLNLHINSLELGDSAVYFCASSQDSGVPGELFFGEGSRLTVL.

In this sample, this clonotype turned up many times. One base away lies a much larger clone, so this may be a sequencing read error. V is TRBV6-1 and J is TRBJ1-4; 7 positions agree with TRBD1. V gave up 6 bases and J gave up 3 bases; unmatched junction bases: 4. This CDR3 is built from 14 residues. CDR1 and CDR2 from the germline V gene are MNHNS and SASEGT. The CDR3 DNA sequence: TGTGCCAGCAGGCCGACAGGGTCTAATGAAAAACTGTTTTTT. Translating it yields CASRPTGSNEKLFF.

The CDR3 nucleotides read TGTGCCTGGTTAGAGGATCACGCTGAAGCTTTCTTT. Its translation: CAWLEDHAEAFF. The chain combines TRBV30 with TRBJ1-1; D call uncertain. Germline assignment: CDR1 GTSNPN and CDR2 SVGIG (reference sequence). The CDR3 is 12 residues long. Trimming took off 5 bases at V and 6 bases at J, with 13 bases between the two ends.

This clonotype was seen repeatedly, ten times or more. The rearrangement joins TRBV6-2 or TRBV6-3 to TRBJ1-2, with D unclear. This CDR3 region has 14 residues. V was cut by 2 bases and J by 5 bases, with 12 bases left in between. Per the germline V gene, CDR1 is MNHEY and CDR2 is SVGEGT. The CDR3 nucleotides read TGTGCCAGCAGTTACGCCCGGGGAGATTATGGCTACACCTTC. Translation: CASSYARGDYGYTF.

The chain couples TRBV20-1 to TRBJ2-5; possibly TRBD2 for D (7 bases). The CDR3 covers 13 residues. Germline loops: CDR1 DFQATT, CDR2 SNEGSKA (reference sequence). V lost 3 bases and J lost 1, with 9 bases in between. Here the CDR3 DNA reads TGCAGTGCTAGTAGGGGGGGCCAAGAGACCCAGTACTTC. It encodes CSASRGGQETQYF.

In its sample, this clonotype was seen many times. The chain couples TRBV5-8 to TRBJ1-5, with D unresolved. This CDR3 is built from 13 residues. V was clipped by 4 bases and J by 4 bases, with 9 bases between them. Germline V gene data show CDR1 as SGHTS and CDR2 as YDEGEE. The CDR3 here is CASSPRRNQPQHF. For the CDR3, the DNA is TGTGCCAGCAGCCCCCGGCGGAATCAGCCCCAGCATTTT. Supplemented by reference TRBV5-8 and TRBJ1-5, the full variable domain reads EAGVTQSPTHLIKTRGQQATLRCSPISGHTSVYWYQQALGLGLQFLLWYDEGEERNRGNFPPRFSGRQFPNYSSELNVNALELEDSALYLCASSPRRNQPQHFGDGTRLSIL.

Ten or more counts support this clonotype. The V and J genes are TRBV28 and TRBJ2-7, with a weak D call TRBD1 (6 bases). The germline V and J ends were trimmed by 7 bases and 6 bases, with 16 bases remaining between them. Germline values: CDR1 MDHEN, CDR2 SYDVKM. CDR3 size: 13 residues. As DNA, the CDR3 is TGTGCCAGCACAAGGACAGAACACTCCGAGCAGTACTTC. This gives the protein CASTRTEHSEQYF.

In its sample, this clonotype was seen many times. The chain couples TRBV7-2 to TRBJ1-2; 10 nucleotides agree with TRBD1. The CDR3 consists of 14 residues. The V gene's germline CDR1 is SGHTA and CDR2 FQGNSA. The ends lost 7 bases at V and 3 bases at J; junction bases unmatched: 5. The CDR3 DNA follows: TGTGCCAGCAATTGGGGGACAGGGGACTATGGCTACACCTTC. Its protein product is CASNWGTGDYGYTF.

This clonotype was seen at least ten times. This chain links TRBV4-1 with TRBJ1-4; D is ambiguous. Germline loops: CDR1 MGHRA, CDR2 YSYEKL. The CDR3 sequence is 15 residues long. The ends were cut back, 0 bases at V and 5 bases at J, with 10 bases in the middle. The CDR3 DNA sequence: TGCGCCAGCAGCCAAGAGCCCCAGGAGAATGAAAAACTGTTTTTT. The encoded protein is CASSQEPQENEKLFF.

Comment on this clonotype: One base away lies a much larger clone, so this may be a sequencing read error. J is TRBJ2-3 and V is TRBV6-1; D might be TRBD2 (7 bases). The CDR3 covers 18 residues. Trimming stripped 1 base from V and 2 bases from J, with 19 bases between. Germline V CDR1 and CDR2: MNHNS, SASEGT. In DNA, the CDR3 is TGTGCCAGCAGTGAAGTTCCCGCGGCGGGGGCTAACACAGATACGCAGTATTTT. This codes for CASSEVPAAGANTDTQYF.

This chain links TRBV3-1 with TRBJ2-1; D is ambiguous. The CDR3 runs 13 residues. Germline V CDR1 and CDR2: LGHDT, YNNKEL (reference sequence). The V and J ends lost 1 base and 8 bases respectively, with 9 bases between them. CDR3 amino acids: CASSQGQRDEQFF. In DNA, the CDR3 is TGTGCCAGCAGCCAAGGACAAAGGGATGAGCAGTTCTTC.

The sample holds many counts of this clonotype. V usage is TRBV20-1 and J usage is TRBJ1-4; 7 nucleotides agree with TRBD1. Germline loops: CDR1 DFQATT, CDR2 SNEGSKA (reference sequence). This CDR3 has 15 amino acids. J was trimmed by 0 bases and V by 3 bases; bases with no gene match: 4. In nucleotides, the CDR3 is TGCAGTGCTAGGGACAGGCAATCAACTAATGAAAAACTGTTTTTT. It is translated as CSARDRQSTNEKLFF.

The sample holds many counts of this clonotype. The chain has TRBV7-9 and TRBJ2-2; 8 nucleotides align to TRBD1. Unmatched junction bases numbered 6, after V lost 2 bases and J lost 1 base. The CDR3 runs to 17 residues. The V gene's germline CDR1 is SEHNR and CDR2 FQNEAQ (reference sequence). The CDR3 region is CASSLSDRVGNTGELFF. The CDR3 DNA sequence: TGTGCCAGCAGCTTATCGGACAGGGTGGGGAACACCGGGGAGCTGTTTTTT.

At least ten counts were recorded for this clonotype. J is TRBJ2-7 and V is TRBV29-1; TRBD1 matches 7 bases. The CDR3 has 14 residues. Germline V lookup: CDR1 SQVTM, CDR2 ANQGSEA. V dropped 7 bases and J dropped 4; count of bases not matched to a gene: 13. The CDR3 coding sequence is TGCAGCGCTGGAGTCGGGACAGTCGAGTACGAGCAGTACTTC. It codes for CSAGVGTVEYEQYF.

There are many counts of this clonotype. The chain's CDR3 is CASNAVDVVRSEQFF. The CDR3 coding sequence is TGTGCCAGTAATGCGGTGGACGTAGTTCGGAGTGAGCAGTTCTTC. The rearrangement uses TRBV19 and TRBJ2-1; no clear D. V lost 7 bases and J lost 9, with 22 bases in between. Germline assignment: CDR1 LNHDA and CDR2 SQIVND (reference sequence). This CDR3 comprises 15 residues.

In its sample, this clonotype was seen a few times. The gene calls are TRBV15 and TRBJ2-2; 7 bases are a match to TRBD1. CDR3 size: 15 residues. The junction had 5 bases not matched to a gene; V was cut back by 5 bases and J by 2 bases. Germline CDR1 LNHNV, CDR2 YYDKDF (reference sequence). This CDR3 is CATSSRQGNTGELFF. CDR3 DNA: TGTGCCACCAGCTCGAGACAGGGTAACACCGGGGAGCTGTTTTTT.

This clonotype was observed many times. The chain employs TRBV4-1 and TRBJ2-2; D is unclear. Germline assignment: CDR1 MGHRA and CDR2 YSYEKL. CDR3 size: 13 residues. The V gene lost 8 bases and the J gene lost 1 base, with 8 bases spanning the gap. The CDR3 coding sequence is TGCGCCAGCGGCTCTAAGAACACCGGGGAGCTGTTTTTT. Encoded protein: CASGSKNTGELFF.

This clonotype occurred many times. The chain recombines TRBV7-9 with TRBJ2-7; 7 nucleotides line up with TRBD2. The CDR3 sequence is 14 residues long. V shed 5 bases, J shed 5 bases, and the junction held 9 bases outside the gene matches. Germline CDR1 reads SEHNR; CDR2 reads FQNEAQ (reference sequence). CDR3 sequence: CASSQGLVTDEQYF. CDR3 nucleotide sequence: TGTGCCAGCAGCCAAGGACTAGTAACCGACGAGCAGTACTTC.

This rearrangement joins TRBV7-9 to TRBJ2-1; 7 bases match TRBD2. Germline V gene lookup returns CDR1 SEHNR and CDR2 FQNEAQ (reference sequence). The V gene end was trimmed by 0 bases and the J gene end by 4 bases; junction bases not matched to a gene: 6. The CDR3 covers 16 residues. The CDR3, as DNA: TGTGCCAGCAGCTTAGCGCGCCTAGCGGCTTACAATGAGCAGTTCTTC. Translating gives CASSLARLAAYNEQFF.

This clonotype has a count of ten or more. This rearrangement joins TRBV11-2 to TRBJ2-3; no clear D gene. Germline V gene sequence: CDR1 SGHAT, CDR2 FQNNGV. V was shortened by 5 bases and J by 2 bases, with 8 bases between the two germline ends. This CDR3 has 13 amino acids. The CDR3 is CASSADLTDTQYF. DNA of the CDR3: TGTGCCAGCAGCGCGGACCTCACAGATACGCAGTATTTT. The full variable domain, rest sourced from reference TRBV11-2 and TRBJ2-3, is EAGVAQSPRYKIIEKRQSVAFWCNPISGHATLYWYQQILGQGPKLLIQFQNNGVVDDSQLPKDRFSAERLKGVDSTLKIQPAKLEDSAVYLCASSADLTDTQYFGPGTRLTVL.

The rearrangement links TRBV20-1 to TRBJ2-5; weak D call: TRBD2 (6 bases). V lost 1 base to trimming and J lost 6 bases, with 18 bases between them. This CDR3 has 15 residues. The germline gives CDR1 DFQATT, CDR2 SNEGSKA (reference sequence). The CDR3 region has the DNA TGCAGTGCTAGAGCCGCCGGACTACTGAAGAAGACCCAGTACTTC. Protein sequence: CSARAAGLLKKTQYF.

There are many counts of this clonotype. The chain carries TRBV25-1 and TRBJ1-1; 10 positions agree with TRBD1. The V gene's germline CDR1 is MGHDK and CDR2 SYGVNS. The J segment lost 5 bases and the V segment lost 4 bases, leaving 4 bases of the junction unmatched. The CDR3 runs to 14 residues. In DNA, the CDR3 is TGTGCCAGCAGTGGAGACAGGGGGCAAACTGAAGCTTTCTTT. Amino acid sequence: CASSGDRGQTEAFF. The full variable domain, in which reference TRBV25-1 and TRBJ1-1 provide the parts outside the CDR3, is EADIYQTPRYLVIGTGKKITLECSQTMGHDKMYWYQQDPGMELHLIHYSYGVNSTEKGDLSSESTVSRIRTEHFPLTLESARPSHTSQYLCASSGDRGQTEAFFGQGTRLTVV.